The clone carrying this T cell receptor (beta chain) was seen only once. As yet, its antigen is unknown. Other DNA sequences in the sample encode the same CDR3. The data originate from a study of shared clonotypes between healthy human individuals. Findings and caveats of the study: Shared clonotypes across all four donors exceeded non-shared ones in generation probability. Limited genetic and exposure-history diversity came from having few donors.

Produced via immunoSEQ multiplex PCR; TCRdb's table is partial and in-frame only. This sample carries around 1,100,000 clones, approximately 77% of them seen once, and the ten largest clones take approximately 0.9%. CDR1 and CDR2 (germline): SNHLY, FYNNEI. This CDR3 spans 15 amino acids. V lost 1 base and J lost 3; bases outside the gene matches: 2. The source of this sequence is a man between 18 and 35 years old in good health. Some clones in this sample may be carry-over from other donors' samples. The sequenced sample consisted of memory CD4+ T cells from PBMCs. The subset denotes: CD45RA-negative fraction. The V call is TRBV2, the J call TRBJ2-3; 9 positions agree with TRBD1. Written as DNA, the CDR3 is TGTGCCAGCAGTGAAGACAGGGGGCCAACAGATACGCAGTATTTT. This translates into CASSEDRGPTDTQYF.